Presented here are 17 T cell receptor beta chains from one specimen sequenced in a study of regulatory T cells in long-lasting Graves disease. Construction of the TCR beta libraries employed iRepertoire HTBI primers in conjunction with Arm-PCR of CDR3 regions. Each CDR3 protein gets one entry after TCRdb re-called the multiplex PCR reads with MiXCR. The sample has roughly 500,000 distinct CDR3 sequences; roughly 14% are singletons. The time point denotes: newly diagnosed GD, antithyroid drugs for less than 3 months. With RNA extracted from PBMCs as input, the TCR library was made. The sample also formed part of further work on T cells in Graves' hyperthyroidism and ophthalmopathy.

Sequencing was performed on peripheral blood mononuclear cells (PBMCs), taken at new diagnosis, from a patient treated with antithyroid drugs. The receptors were sampled from a man younger than 40 with Graves disease.

This clonotype was seen a few times. The chain is built from TRBV2 and TRBJ2-1, with D perhaps TRBD2 (5 bases). The V and J ends lost 9 bases and 10 bases respectively, with 16 bases between them. CDR3 length equals 12 residues. Germline V lookup: CDR1 SNHLY, CDR2 FYNNEI. The CDR3 coding sequence is TGTGCCAGTTCTCTACTAGTCGGCGAGCAGTTCTTC. Encoded protein: CASSLLVGEQFF.

The table lists this clonotype with many counts. The chain employs TRBV11-2 and TRBJ2-3; D uncertain. Germline V gene sequence: CDR1 SGHAT, CDR2 FQNNGV. This CDR3 has 14 residues. The ends were cut back, 5 bases at V and 2 bases at J, with 11 bases in the middle. The CDR3 loop is CASSLITNTDTQYF. Written as DNA, the CDR3 is TGTGCCAGCAGCCTTATAACTAACACAGATACGCAGTATTTT.

This clonotype was seen repeatedly, ten times or more. The chain has TRBV20-1 and TRBJ2-1, with 7 bases matching TRBD1. This CDR3 spans 14 amino acids. The J segment lost 2 bases and the V segment lost 8 bases, leaving 9 bases of the junction unmatched. In germline, CDR1 is DFQATT, CDR2 SNEGSKA (reference sequence). Here the CDR3 reads CSPATGATYNEQFF. The CDR3 region has the DNA TGCAGTCCGGCTACAGGGGCGACCTACAATGAGCAGTTCTTC.

On this clonotype itself: A junction boundary mismatches the germline segment, possibly from a read error. The gene calls are TRBV19 and TRBJ2-2; 16 nucleotides align to TRBD2. The CDR3 sequence is 17 residues long. Germline CDR1 is LNHDA and CDR2 is SQIVND (reference sequence). The CDR3: CASSPGLAGGPIGALFF. The CDR3 coding sequence is TGTGCCAGTAGTCCGGGACTAGCGGGAGGGCCGATCGGGGCGCTGTTTTTT.

The CDR3 DNA reads as TGTGCCAGCAGCTTAACGGGGGCGACTAGCGGGATGAGCTCTGGGGCCAACGTCCTGACTTTC. Translating it yields CASSLTGATSGMSSGANVLTF. The chain carries TRBV7-3 and TRBJ2-6; 11 bases line up with TRBD2. V gave up 0 bases and J gave up 0 bases; unmatched junction bases: 10. CDR3 length: 21 residues. Looked up from germline, CDR1 is SGHTA and CDR2 is FQGTGA.

There are many counts of this clonotype. The chain carries TRBV20-1 and TRBJ1-1, with unresolved D. This CDR3 has 13 amino acids. The germline V gene has CDR1 DFQATT and CDR2 SNEGSKA (reference sequence). The V end lost 2 bases, the J end lost 4 bases, and 11 bases lay between the germline ends. CDR3 in amino acids: CSARFGSATEAFF. CDR3 coding DNA: TGCAGTGCTAGATTTGGGTCCGCCACTGAAGCTTTCTTT.

The CDR3 DNA follows: TGTGCCAGCGGACCTAGCGACAGGGGGAATTCACCCCTCCACTTT. It is translated as CASGPSDRGNSPLHF. The chain has TRBV12-3 or TRBV12-4 and TRBJ1-6; TRBD1 matches 9 bases. V dropped 8 bases and J dropped 7; count of bases not matched to a gene: 9. This CDR3 spans 15 amino acids.

This clonotype has more than one count but fewer than ten. This may stem from a read error, because a much larger clone lies one nucleotide away. J is TRBJ2-5 and V is TRBV3-1; D possibly corresponds to TRBD2 (6 bases). The ends were cut back, 4 bases at V and 11 bases at J, with 11 bases in the middle. Germline V gives CDR1 LGHDT, CDR2 YNNKEL (reference sequence). The CDR3 consists of 11 residues. The CDR3 nucleotides are TGTGCCAGCAGCCGAGATGGGGGGCAGTACTTC. Protein sequence: CASSRDGGQYF.

Concerning this clonotype itself: A clone one base away is much larger, so this may be a read error. The rearrangement links TRBV20-1 to TRBJ2-5; either TRBD1 or TRBD2 may fit D (6 bases each). Germline loops: CDR1 DFQATT, CDR2 SNEGSKA (reference sequence). This CDR3 spans 15 amino acids. V was shortened by 7 bases and J by 11 bases, with 29 bases between the two germline ends. The CDR3 DNA follows: TGCAGTGTTTTTTCGGGGGCCGACTCCTACAATGAGCAGTACTTC. It specifies CSVFSGADSYNEQYF.

This clonotype was detected many times. V usage is TRBV2 and J usage is TRBJ1-2, with D maybe TRBD1 (6 bases). Per the germline V gene, CDR1 is SNHLY and CDR2 is FYNNEI. This CDR3 region has 15 residues. Trimming left V 6 bases short and J 12 bases short, with 26 bases between. The CDR3 region is CASSQSSQQGPENTF. The CDR3 DNA reads TGTGCCAGCAGCCAGAGCTCCCAACAGGGACCGGAGAACACCTTC. The full variable domain, completed using reference TRBV2 and TRBJ1-2, is EPEVTQTPSHQVTQMGQEVILRCVPISNHLYFYWYRQILGQKVEFLVSFYNNEISEKSEIFDDQFSVERPDGSNFTLKIRSTKLEDSAMYFCASSQSSQQGPENTFGSGTRLTVV.

In this sample, this clonotype turned up many times. The V and J genes are TRBV20-1 and TRBJ2-1; a possible D gene is TRBD1 (5 bases). V dropped 3 bases and J dropped 5 bases, with 11 bases sitting between them. The CDR3 spans 13 residues. Germline-derived CDR1 and CDR2 are DFQATT and SNEGSKA (reference sequence). CDR3 coding DNA: TGCAGTGCTAGCAGGGTGGTGCACAATGAGCAGTTCTTC. Protein product: CSASRVVHNEQFF.

The chain links TRBV10-3 to TRBJ1-2; D is possibly TRBD1 (6 bases). V gave up 3 bases and J gave up 7 bases, with 15 bases separating them. The germline gives CDR1 ENHRY, CDR2 SYGVKD. The CDR3 extends over 14 amino acids. The CDR3 DNA is TGTGCCATCAGTGAAGGGGGGCGCGATGGTGGCTACACCTTC. Protein product: CAISEGGRDGGYTF.

In its sample, this clonotype was seen many times. This chain uses TRBV12-5 with TRBJ1-2, with D unclear. Per germline, CDR1 LGHNT and CDR2 FRNRAP. CDR3 length: 12 residues. V was pared by 1 base and J by 4 bases, with 4 bases between. The CDR3 DNA is TGTGCTAGTGGTTTGGACCTCTATGGCTACACCTTC. The encoded protein is CASGLDLYGYTF.

The chain is built from TRBV5-1 and TRBJ2-7; TRBD2 aligns across 7 bases. V trimming: 3 bases; J trimming: 12 bases; junction bases outside the gene matches: 12. Germline V gene sequence: CDR1 SGHRS, CDR2 YFSETQ. This CDR3 has 13 amino acids. DNA for the CDR3: TGCGCCAGCAGCTCGGCCGGGGGGAGAGACGTGTACTTC. This translates into CASSSAGGRDVYF.

Comments on this clonotype: A read error may explain this, as a much larger clone is one base away. The chain joins TRBV7-2 to TRBJ2-5; D is possibly TRBD2 (6 bases). This CDR3 has 16 residues. V was clipped by 0 bases and J by 5 bases, with 16 bases between them. Germline CDR1 and CDR2: SGHTA and FQGNSA. The CDR3: CASSLAAARGRETQYF. CDR3 DNA: TGTGCCAGCAGCTTAGCGGCAGCGAGAGGGAGGGAGACCCAGTACTTC.

This clonotype was seen a handful of times. The V and J genes are TRBV20-1 and TRBJ1-5; a possible D gene is TRBD1 (5 bases). Trimming left V 4 bases short and J 7 bases short, with 11 bases between. Germline V gives CDR1 DFQATT, CDR2 SNEGSKA (reference sequence). CDR3 length equals 12 residues. The CDR3 bases are TGCAGTGCTATTTTTGGGGGACAGCCCCAGCATTTT. This gives the protein CSAIFGGQPQHF.

V gene TRBV5-6 combines with J gene TRBJ2-1; D gene uncertain. The CDR3 extends over 14 amino acids. Germline V CDR1 and CDR2: SGHDT, YYEEEE. With 4 bases removed from V and 6 bases from J, the gap between germline ends came to 14 bases. The CDR3 bases are TGTGCCAGCAGCGTCCGGGCCACCGTCAATGAGCAGTTCTTC. Its translation: CASSVRATVNEQFF.